Each of the 21 T cell receptor beta chains below was sequenced from the same sample in a study of blood T cells in healthy people across ages. Through a sample-barcoded 5' primer and a J-beta primer mix, a second PCR was run for roughly 7 to 11 cycles. Each CDR3 protein gets one entry after TCRdb re-called the 5' RACE reads with MiXCR. This sample carries 650,000 to 800,000 distinct CDR3 sequences, 40% to 50% of them seen once, and the ten largest clones take about 19%. The sequenced material came from blood. The receptor source for this set is a man aged 55 to 70 in good health.

This clonotype appeared a few times. The CDR3 nucleotides read TGTGCCAGCAGCCGGCCCTTTACCCGGGTTGATGAGCAGTTCTTC. It yields the protein CASSRPFTRVDEQFF. V usage is TRBV6-2 or TRBV6-3 and J usage is TRBJ2-1; no definite D call. The germline V gene encodes CDR1 MNHEY and CDR2 SVGEGT. With 6 bases removed from V and 8 bases from J, the gap between germline ends came to 20 bases. The CDR3 contains 15 residues.

The chain combines TRBV7-2 with TRBJ2-1, with 15 bases matching TRBD2. V shed 4 bases, J shed 9 bases, and the junction held 7 bases outside the gene matches. This CDR3 contains 16 residues. Germline CDR1 is SGHTA and CDR2 is FQGNSA. This chain's CDR3 is CASSSSGLAGGGEQFF. In nucleotides, the CDR3 is TGTGCCAGCAGCTCATCGGGACTAGCGGGGGGAGGTGAGCAGTTCTTC.

The gene calls are TRBV13 and TRBJ2-3, with D unresolved. The CDR3 length is 14 residues. The V end lost 4 bases, the J end lost 6 bases, and 14 bases lay between the germline ends. The germline gives CDR1 PRHDT, CDR2 FYEKMQ (reference sequence). The CDR3 reads CASSSTVVHDTQYF. The CDR3 DNA reads TGTGCCAGCAGCTCCACTGTGGTGCACGATACGCAGTATTTT. Full variable domain (remainder filled in from reference TRBV13 and TRBJ2-3): AAGVIQSPRHLIKEKRETATLKCYPIPRHDTVYWYQQGPGQDPQFLISFYEKMQSDKGSIPDRFSAQQFSDYHSELNMSSLELGDSALYFCASSSTVVHDTQYFGPGTRLTVL.

V usage is TRBV6-2 or TRBV6-3 and J usage is TRBJ1-2, with 8 nucleotides matching TRBD1. Unmatched junction bases numbered 11, after V lost 7 bases and J lost 7 bases. CDR3 length equals 14 residues. Germline lookup yields CDR1 MNHEY and CDR2 SVGEGT. CDR3 residues: CASTGQGQMTGYTF. The DNA of the CDR3 is TGTGCCAGCACCGGACAGGGCCAGATGACTGGCTACACCTTC.

Of note for this clonotype: Its ends do not fully match the called genes, so a read error is possible. The rearrangement links TRBV5-1 to TRBJ2-5; 10 bases line up with TRBD2. This CDR3 spans 17 amino acids. Germline CDR1 reads SGHRS; CDR2 reads YFSETQ. The DNA for the CDR3 is TGCGCCAGTAGCTTGGATGAGCGGGGGGGCCAAGGGGAGACCCAGTACTTC. It specifies CASSLDERGGQGETQYF.

The chain has TRBV20-1 and TRBJ2-7, with 9 nucleotides matching TRBD2. V was pared by 0 bases and J by 3 bases, with 3 bases of the junction left unmatched. The CDR3 sequence is 14 residues long. Germline lookup yields CDR1 DFQATT and CDR2 SNEGSKA (reference sequence). The CDR3, as DNA: TGCAGTGCTAGAGATCGGCGGGGGGGCTACGAGCAGTACTTC. Translating it yields CSARDRRGGYEQYF.

This clonotype was seen only a few times. The rearrangement uses TRBV29-1 and TRBJ1-1; TRBD1 is a possible D gene (6 bases). Germline CDR1 is SQVTM and CDR2 is ANQGSEA. CDR3 length equals 13 residues. V shed 5 bases and J shed 5 bases, with 15 bases lying between them. The CDR3 region has the DNA TGCAGCGTTCCGACGTACAGGGAAACTGAAGCTTTCTTT. It translates to CSVPTYRETEAFF.

In its sample, this clonotype was seen a few times. J is TRBJ2-3 and V is TRBV5-1, with D unclear. With 1 base removed from V and 3 bases from J, the gap between germline ends came to 12 bases. There are 15 residues in the CDR3. Looked up from germline, CDR1 is SGHRS and CDR2 is YFSETQ. The CDR3 reads CASSLTYGVTDTQYF. CDR3 DNA: TGCGCCAGCAGCTTGACATATGGCGTTACAGATACGCAGTATTTT. Supplemented by reference TRBV5-1 and TRBJ2-3, the full variable domain reads KAGVTQTPRYLIKTRGQQVTLSCSPISGHRSVSWYQQTPGQGLQFLFEYFSETQRNKGNFPGRFSGRQFSNSRSEMNVSTLELGDSALYLCASSLTYGVTDTQYFGPGTRLTVL.

This clonotype was seen a handful of times. The CDR3 spells CASTDLSAETQYF. Written as DNA, the CDR3 is TGCGCCAGCACGGACCTTAGTGCAGAGACCCAGTACTTC. V and J are TRBV5-1 and TRBJ2-5; no clear D. Germline values: CDR1 SGHRS, CDR2 YFSETQ. There are 13 residues in the CDR3. With 6 bases removed from V and 4 bases from J, the gap between germline ends came to 13 bases.

The chain's CDR3 is CASSRTSDTYEQYF. For the CDR3, the DNA is TGTGCCAGCAGTCGGACTAGTGACACCTACGAGCAGTACTTC. The chain couples TRBV28 to TRBJ2-7; 7 positions match TRBD2. Per the germline V gene, CDR1 is MDHEN and CDR2 is SYDVKM. The length of the CDR3 is 14 residues. Trimming at V came to 5 bases and at J to 2 bases, leaving 6 bases not matched to a gene.

The rearrangement links TRBV20-1 to TRBJ2-5; unclear D gene. This CDR3 has 10 amino acids. Germline values: CDR1 DFQATT, CDR2 SNEGSKA (reference sequence). Trimming shortened V by 5 bases and J by 8 bases, and 9 bases separated the two germline ends. CDR3 loop: CSAGMRTQYF. CDR3 DNA: TGCAGTGCTGGCATGAGAACCCAGTACTTC.

This clonotype was seen just once. Being one base from a much bigger clone, this may be a read error. V and J are TRBV29-1 and TRBJ2-5; no reliable D call. V was shortened by 5 bases and J by 1 base, with 14 bases between the two germline ends. Germline assignment: CDR1 SQVTM and CDR2 ANQGSEA. The CDR3 sequence is 14 residues long. The CDR3 loop is CSVRVIRSQETQYF. CDR3 DNA: TGCAGCGTTCGTGTAATCAGGAGCCAAGAGACCCAGTACTTC.

The V call is TRBV2, the J call TRBJ2-5, with TRBD1 matching 10 bases. The CDR3 loop spans 16 amino acids. In germline, CDR1 is SNHLY, CDR2 FYNNEI. Trimming took 6 bases from V and 11 from J; bases not matched to a gene: 18. The CDR3 nucleotides read TGTGCCAGCAGAACCGGGACAGGGGCCTTGTACAATGAGCAGTACTTC. Protein product: CASRTGTGALYNEQYF. Combining the CDR3 with reference TRBV2 and TRBJ2-5 gives the whole variable domain EPEVTQTPSHQVTQMGQEVILRCVPISNHLYFYWYRQILGQKVEFLVSFYNNEISEKSEIFDDQFSVERPDGSNFTLKIRSTKLEDSAMYFCASRTGTGALYNEQYFGPGTRLLVL.

The chain is built from TRBV27 and TRBJ2-4; weak D call: TRBD2 (6 bases). Gene TRBJ2-5 matches the end of the DNA better, so the J call may be wrong. The CDR3 totals 16 residues. The V gene's germline CDR1 is MNHEY and CDR2 SMNVEV (reference sequence). In DNA, the CDR3 is TGTGCCAGCAGCCTCTACGGTGAGGGGCGGGGAGAGACCCAGTACTTC. Translated, it gives CASSLYGEGRGETQYF.

This sequence joins TRBV15 and TRBJ2-7; 7 bases agree with TRBD1. This CDR3 is 13 amino acids long. The germline CDR1 and CDR2 sequences are LNHNV and YYDKDF (reference sequence). J gave up 1 base and V 6 bases, and 3 bases lay outside the gene matches. The CDR3 reads CATSHRGSYEQYF. The CDR3 DNA follows: TGTGCCACCAGTCACAGGGGTTCCTACGAGCAGTACTTC.

This chain uses TRBV11-2 with TRBJ1-2, with a weak D call TRBD1 (6 bases). The CDR3 is made up of 14 amino acids. The V gene's germline CDR1 is SGHAT and CDR2 FQNNGV. Trimming took 5 bases from V and 8 from J, leaving 18 bases between them. The CDR3 coding sequence is TGTGCCAGCAGCGGGGGCCAGGGGCTTGGGGGCTACACCTTC. Translated: CASSGGQGLGGYTF.

Of note for this clonotype: At one boundary the junction diverges from the germline segment, which might be a read error. V and J are TRBV6-1 and TRBJ2-1; either TRBD1 or TRBD2 may fit D (7 bases each). The CDR3 has 13 residues. From germline, CDR1 is MNHNS and CDR2 SASEGT. CDR3 amino acids: CASSGQGGHEQFF. The DNA of the CDR3 is TGCGCCAGCTCAGGTCAGGGGGGGCATGAGCAGTTCTTC.

Comments on this clonotype: The junction does not match germline at one end; this may be a read error. The genes are TRBV20-1 and TRBJ2-5, with D perhaps matching TRBD2 (7 bases). The CDR3 is 15 amino acids. The germline V gene has CDR1 DFQATT and CDR2 SNEGSKA (reference sequence). This CDR3 reads CCAPGEAGTQETQYF. The CDR3 DNA is TGCTGTGCCCCAGGGGAAGCGGGGACACAAGAGACCCAGTACTTC.

J is TRBJ2-7 and V is TRBV9, with D perhaps matching TRBD1 (6 bases). CDR3 length: 14 residues. V dropped 0 bases and J dropped 2 bases, with 9 bases sitting between them. In germline, CDR1 is SGDLS, CDR2 YYNGEE. CDR3 residues: CASSVEGTTYEQYF. The CDR3 coding sequence is TGTGCCAGCAGCGTAGAAGGGACAACCTACGAGCAGTACTTC.

This clonotype was observed a single time. A much larger clone differs by one base, so this may be a read error. J is TRBJ2-7 and V is TRBV7-9; 8 bases map to TRBD2. The CDR3 contains 14 residues. Trimming removed 5 bases from V and 6 bases from J; junction bases left unmatched: 9. Looked up from germline, CDR1 is SEHNR and CDR2 is FQNEAQ (reference sequence). The CDR3 bases are TGTGCCAGCAGCATTAGCGGGGATTTAATCGAGCAGTACTTC. It encodes CASSISGDLIEQYF.

This chain links TRBV6-5 with TRBJ1-2, with TRBD1 matching over 10 bases. Trimming took 6 bases from V and 7 from J; bases not matched to a gene: 11. CDR1 is MNHEY, CDR2 SVGAGI, per germline. The CDR3 is 15 amino acids. The CDR3 here is CASRRSVGQGIGYTF. The CDR3 bases are TGTGCCAGCAGGAGAAGCGTGGGACAGGGGATTGGCTACACCTTC.